The 19 T cell receptor beta chains given below trace back to one sample, sequenced in a study of blood T cell repertoires in COVID-19. The data were produced by immunoSEQ multiplex PCR, yet TCRdb's version contains in-frame clones alone and is incomplete. The sample records over 110,000 clones, 84% being singletons. Sequencing was performed on PBMCs or T cells enriched from blood (not recorded which). The receptors derive from a man aged 50-60 years in a cohort exposed to, infected with or recovered from COVID-19 (not recorded which).

The rearrangement links TRBV28 to TRBJ1-1; TRBD1 aligns across 7 bases. The germline gives CDR1 MDHEN, CDR2 SYDVKM. J was trimmed by 10 bases and V by 5 bases; bases with no gene match: 10. This CDR3 is 13 amino acids long. DNA for the CDR3: TGTGCCAGCAGTCAGACAGGGTCGGTTGGAGCTTTCTTT. Encoded protein: CASSQTGSVGAFF.

In this sample, this clone turned up once. The gene calls are TRBV9 and TRBJ2-7; the match to TRBD2 covers 9 bases. Germline V gene lookup returns CDR1 SGDLS and CDR2 YYNGEE. V dropped 1 base and J dropped 0; count of bases not matched to a gene: 2. This CDR3 contains 15 residues. The CDR3 here is CASSVYSGGSYEQYF. CDR3 DNA sequence: TGTGCCAGCAGCGTATATAGCGGGGGCTCCTACGAGCAGTACTTC. The whole variable domain, remainder taken from reference TRBV9 and TRBJ2-7, is DSGVTQTPKHLITATGQRVTLRCSPRSGDLSVYWYQQSLDQGLQFLIQYYNGEERAKGNILERFSAQQFPDLHSELNLSSLELGDSALYFCASSVYSGGSYEQYFGPGTRLTVT.

This clone was recorded only once. CDR3 bases: TGTGCCAGCAGCTCGACAGGAGCCAACTCCAACGTCCTGACTTTC. This encodes CASSSTGANSNVLTF. The chain uses TRBV5-8 and TRBJ2-6, with D possibly being TRBD1 (6 bases). Germline CDR1 and CDR2: SGHTS and YDEGEE. The V and J ends lost 3 bases and 8 bases respectively, with 15 bases between them. The CDR3 has 15 amino acids.

The V call is TRBV6-6, the J call TRBJ1-3; 8 bases are shared with TRBD1. Trimming cost V 6 bases and J 10 bases; bases outside gene matches: 14. The V gene's germline CDR1 is MNHNY and CDR2 SVGAGI (reference sequence). The CDR3 has 15 amino acids. The CDR3 reads CASSQLPGQAGTIYF. CDR3 coding DNA: TGTGCCAGCAGCCAACTTCCGGGACAGGCAGGTACCATATATTTT.

V and J are TRBV29-1 and TRBJ2-1; no firm D call. With 2 bases removed from V and 0 bases from J, the gap between germline ends came to 8 bases. The CDR3 runs to 14 residues. The germline gives CDR1 SQVTM, CDR2 ANQGSEA. CDR3 in amino acids: CSVETRSSYNEQFF. Here the CDR3 DNA reads TGCAGCGTTGAAACTCGAAGCTCCTACAATGAGCAGTTCTTC.

The chain employs TRBV5-4 and TRBJ1-2, with unresolved D. The germline CDR1 and CDR2 sequences are SGHNT and YYREEE (reference sequence). This CDR3 is built from 14 residues. V was shortened by 4 bases and J by 4 bases, with 14 bases between the two germline ends. CDR3 amino acids: CASSVPMRGYGYTF. For the CDR3, the DNA is TGTGCCAGCAGCGTACCTATGCGGGGCTATGGCTACACCTTC.

This sequence joins TRBV27 and TRBJ1-2, with 7 bases identical to TRBD1. The V segment lost 5 bases and the J segment 1 base; nucleotides outside the gene matches: 7. This CDR3 is built from 15 residues. CDR1 MNHEY and CDR2 SMNVEV come from the germline V gene (reference sequence). CDR3 sequence (DNA): TGTGCCAGCAGTCCCGGGACAGCCGTTAACTATGGCTACACCTTC. Amino acid sequence: CASSPGTAVNYGYTF.

As concerns this clone: An end of the junction differs from the germline gene, which may be a read error. This sequence joins TRBV7-9 and TRBJ2-2; TRBD2 might be the D (5 bases). The CDR3 runs 11 residues. Germline-derived CDR1 and CDR2 are SEHNR and FQNEAQ (reference sequence). The CDR3 spells CASSSFGKLFF. DNA of the CDR3: TGTGCCAGCAGCTCCTTCGGGAAGCTGTTTTTT.

The V and J genes are TRBV28 and TRBJ1-5; 7 bases agree with TRBD1. The CDR3 runs to 13 residues. The ends lost 5 bases at V and 6 bases at J; junction bases unmatched: 4. Germline V lookup: CDR1 MDHEN, CDR2 SYDVKM. The DNA for the CDR3 is TGTGCCAGCAGTATACAGGGGAGTCAGCCCCAGCATTTT. Translating gives CASSIQGSQPQHF.

The chain links TRBV18 to TRBJ1-1; 7 bases are shared with TRBD1. The ends lost 3 bases at V and 9 bases at J; junction bases unmatched: 10. The CDR3 consists of 14 residues. The V gene's germline CDR1 is KGHSH and CDR2 LQKENI. The CDR3 region is CASSPGQVTGKAFF. Written as DNA, the CDR3 is TGTGCCAGCTCACCCGGACAGGTCACGGGGAAAGCTTTCTTT.

This clone was counted between two and nine times. The V and J genes are TRBV15 and TRBJ1-1; D not certain. With 0 bases removed from V and 1 base from J, the gap between germline ends came to 6 bases. From germline, CDR1 is LNHNV and CDR2 YYDKDF (reference sequence). The CDR3 covers 14 residues. CDR3 bases: TGTGCCACCAGCAGAGATGGAGAGAACACTGAAGCTTTCTTT. It encodes CATSRDGENTEAFF.

This clone was found once. The V and J genes are TRBV28 and TRBJ1-2; tentatively, D is TRBD1 (5 bases). V shed 2 bases and J shed 6 bases, with 10 bases lying between them. The CDR3 spans 13 residues. In germline, CDR1 is MDHEN, CDR2 SYDVKM. CDR3 loop: CASSLRRDDGYTF. Written as DNA, the CDR3 is TGTGCCAGCAGTTTACGCAGGGATGATGGCTACACCTTC.

A few counts support this clone. The chain is built from TRBV7-9 and TRBJ2-6, with D hard to call. Germline assignment: CDR1 SEHNR and CDR2 FQNEAQ (reference sequence). Trimming took 1 base from V and 4 from J, leaving 17 bases between them. The CDR3 contains 18 residues. CDR3 sequence reads: CASSLGGTSFSGANVLTF. The CDR3 region has the DNA TGTGCCAGCAGCTTAGGAGGCACATCTTTCTCCGGGGCCAACGTCCTGACTTTC.

This chain uses TRBV21-1 with TRBJ1-5. TRBV21-1 is recorded as a pseudogene. This CDR3 region has 15 residues. The DNA of the CDR3 is TGTGCCAGCAGCACATCCGGGGATAGCAATCAGCCCCAGCATTTT. As protein: CASSTSGDSNQPQHF.

The genes are TRBV4-3 and TRBJ1-4, with D possibly matching TRBD1 (5 bases). The CDR3 extends over 19 amino acids. Germline V lookup: CDR1 LGHNA, CDR2 YSLEER. With 0 bases removed from V and 11 bases from J, the gap between germline ends came to 28 bases. As DNA, the CDR3 is TGCGCCAGCAGCCAAGATCTACGTACAGGCTCCGCCGCAGCAATTAAACTGTTTTTT. Its translation: CASSQDLRTGSAAAIKLFF.

The chain employs TRBV10-1 and TRBJ2-2; no clear D gene. This CDR3 contains 15 residues. CDR1 and CDR2 from the germline V gene are WNHNN and SYGVQD (reference sequence). V was cut by 0 bases and J by 3 bases, with 8 bases left in between. The CDR3, as DNA: TGCGCCAGCAGTGAGTCGAACACCTACACCGGGGAGCTGTTTTTT. It translates to CASSESNTYTGELFF.

This chain links TRBV3-1 (or the pseudogene TRBV3-2) with TRBJ2-7, with 15 bases lining up with TRBD2. The CDR3 is made up of 18 amino acids. The germline gives CDR1 LGHDT, CDR2 YNNKEL (reference sequence). With V trimmed by 4 bases and J by 9 bases, 16 bases remained unmatched. CDR3 residues: CASSPRGLAGGKLLRQYF. The CDR3 DNA reads TGTGCCAGCAGCCCCCGGGGACTAGCGGGAGGAAAGCTACTTAGGCAGTACTTC.

This clone was recorded only once. V and J are TRBV18 and TRBJ2-1; D possibly corresponds to TRBD2 (6 bases). Trimming stripped 1 base from V and 4 bases from J, with 11 bases between. CDR3 length: 15 amino acids. Germline CDR1 KGHSH, CDR2 LQKENI. CDR3 coding DNA: TGTGCCAGCTCACCACAGGCTAGCGCGTACAATGAGCAGTTCTTC. This codes for CASSPQASAYNEQFF.

This sequence joins TRBV30 and TRBJ1-3; tentatively, D is TRBD1 (6 bases). This CDR3 comprises 15 residues. Trimming removed 1 base at V and 4 bases at J, with 14 bases between. Germline-derived CDR1 and CDR2 are GTSNPN and SVGIG (reference sequence). CDR3 DNA: TGTGCCTGGAGTGCAGGGACACCGCGAGGAAACACCATATATTTT. Encoded protein: CAWSAGTPRGNTIYF.